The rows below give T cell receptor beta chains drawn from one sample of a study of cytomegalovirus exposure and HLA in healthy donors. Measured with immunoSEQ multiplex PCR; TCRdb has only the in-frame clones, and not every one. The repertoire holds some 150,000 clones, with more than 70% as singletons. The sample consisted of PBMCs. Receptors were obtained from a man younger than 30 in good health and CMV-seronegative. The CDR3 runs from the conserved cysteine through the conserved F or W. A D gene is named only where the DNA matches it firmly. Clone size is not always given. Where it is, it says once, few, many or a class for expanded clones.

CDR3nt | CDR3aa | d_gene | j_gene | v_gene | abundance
TGTGCCAGCACGGACCGGACAGCCGGCCTAGGCGGCTACACCTTC | CASTDRTAGLGGYTF | - | TRBJ1-2 | TRBV19 | once
TGTGCCAGCAGCCTGGGGGGGGTACTGTCACCCCTCCACTTT | CASSLGGVLSPLHF | - | TRBJ1-6 | TRBV5-4 | -
TGTGCCAGCAGTATGCGGGACAGGGTTTTTACAGATACGCAGTATTTT | CASSMRDRVFTDTQYF | TRBD1 | TRBJ2-3 | TRBV27 | -
TGTGCCAGCAGCCAGCAACACAGCCCCGGTTACCGTTATGGCTACACCTTC | CASSQQHSPGYRYGYTF | - | TRBJ1-2 | TRBV5-6 | -
TGCAGCGCGATTACAACACAGGGGGGTCGCAATCAGCCCCAGCATTTT | CSAITTQGGRNQPQHF | TRBD1 | TRBJ1-5 | TRBV29-1 | -
TGTGCCAGCACCCCTAGCGGGAGGTGGAATGAGCAGTTCTTC | CASTPSGRWNEQFF | TRBD2 | TRBJ2-1 | TRBV6-5 | -
TGTGCCAGCAGCTTGGGACAATCAAGGTTGAATGAGCAGTTCTTC | CASSLGQSRLNEQFF | - | TRBJ2-1 | TRBV14 | -
TGTGCCAGCAGTTTATTCGGGGTAACCGTAGATGGCTACACCTTC | CASSLFGVTVDGYTF | - | TRBJ1-2 | TRBV27 | -
TGCGCCAGCAGCCCATTACTAGCGGGGGATAACACCGGGGAGCTGTTTTTT | CASSPLLAGDNTGELFF | TRBD2 | TRBJ2-2 | TRBV5-1 | once
TGCGCCAGCAGCCAGGAGACAGGGGTCGCAGCCTACGAGCAGTACTTC | CASSQETGVAAYEQYF | TRBD1 | TRBJ2-7 | TRBV4-1 | -
TGTGCCAGCCAATACTTTTTCGGGACAGGAGTCACAGATACGCAGTATTTT | CASQYFFGTGVTDTQYF | - | TRBJ2-3 | TRBV21-1 | -
TGCGCCAGCAGCTTATATAGGGACAGGGGGCTCGCCGGGGAGCTGTTTTTT | CASSLYRDRGLAGELFF | TRBD1 | TRBJ2-2 | TRBV5-1 | -
TGCGCCAGCAGCCAAGGGCACATGACTAACTATGGCTACACCTTC | CASSQGHMTNYGYTF | - | TRBJ1-2 | TRBV4-3 | -
TGTGCCAGCTCACCATTAGCGGGGGACCTTAGCGAGCAGTACTTC | CASSPLAGDLSEQYF | TRBD2 | TRBJ2-7 | TRBV18 | -
TGCGCCAGCGCCGCGGAGACTACGATAGGGGAGCAGTACTTC | CASAAETTIGEQYF | - | TRBJ2-7 | TRBV5-1 | -
TGTGCCACCAGCAGAGACAATGGGGGAGGCGAGCAGTACTTC | CATSRDNGGGEQYF | - | TRBJ2-7 | TRBV15 | -
TGTGCCAGCAGTTCATCCGCCGGGACAAATCCCTACGAGCAGTACTTC | CASSSSAGTNPYEQYF | - | TRBJ2-7 | TRBV6-5 | -
TGCGCCAGCTTAAACAGGGCTTACCAAGAGACCCAGTACTTC | CASLNRAYQETQYF | - | TRBJ2-5 | TRBV5-1 | -
TGCGCCAGCAGCTTGGGGGCCTCCTACGAGCAGTACTTC | CASSLGASYEQYF | - | TRBJ2-7 | TRBV5-1 | -
TGTGCCAGCAGCGTAGGGCTAGCGGGGCCGAGCTCCTACAATGAGCAGTTCTTC | CASSVGLAGPSSYNEQFF | TRBD2 | TRBJ2-1 | TRBV9 | -
TGTGCCAGCAGCCCCCGAGGAGACGGCGGTGAGCAGCCCCAGCATTTT | CASSPRGDGGEQPQHF | - | TRBJ1-5 | TRBV7-2 | -
TGTGCCAGCACCCAAGGCCGGGGGGAGACCCAGTACTTC | CASTQGRGETQYF | - | TRBJ2-5 | TRBV5-4 | -
TGTGCCAGCAGAACCCCCAGCTACAATGAGCAGTTCTTC | CASRTPSYNEQFF | - | TRBJ2-1 | TRBV2 | -
TGCGCCTGTTCCACCGGGACAGAACAAGAGACCCAGTACTTC | CACSTGTEQETQYF | TRBD1 | TRBJ2-5 | TRBV10-1 | -
TGTGCCAGCAGCATAAGGGGGACAGAAGTGGGAAACACCATATATTTT | CASSIRGTEVGNTIYF | TRBD1 | TRBJ1-3 | TRBV7-2 | -
TGTGCCAGCAGCTACAAAAGCGGGAGTGTCCACAATGAGCAGTTCTTC | CASSYKSGSVHNEQFF | TRBD2 | TRBJ2-1 | TRBV7-9 | -
TGTGCCAGCAGCCCCTCAAAGGGGGACTACGAGCAGTACTTC | CASSPSKGDYEQYF | - | TRBJ2-7 | TRBV9 | once